The 3 T cell receptor beta chains below come from one sample, sequenced in a study of Graves' ophthalmopathy and Graves' hyperthyroidism. Amplification of TCR beta CDR3 regions used RNA transcripts. Second-round multiplex PCR came after a first-round RT-PCR that employed HTBI primers. MiXCR, applied by TCRdb to the multiplex PCR reads, yields one record per CDR3 protein. The table lists roughly 300,000 distinct CDR3 sequences, under 20% of them singletons. The specimen sequenced was peripheral blood. The receptors come from an adult man with Graves' ophthalmopathy.

This clonotype was picked up many times. This sequence joins TRBV19 and TRBJ1-2, with D maybe TRBD1 (5 bases). Trimming pared 10 bases from V and 4 bases from J, leaving 13 bases between. The CDR3 totals 12 residues. In germline, CDR1 is LNHDA, CDR2 SQIVND (reference sequence). CDR3 residues: CATGGETYGYTF. In nucleotides, the CDR3 is TGTGCCACCGGGGGGGAGACCTATGGCTACACCTTC.

V and J are TRBV6-1 and TRBJ1-1; 8 bases line up with TRBD1. Unmatched junction bases numbered 5, after V lost 4 bases and J lost 7 bases. The CDR3 runs to 13 residues. Germline V lookup: CDR1 MNHNS, CDR2 SASEGT. The CDR3 here is CASSARGRGEAFF. In DNA, the CDR3 is TGTGCCAGCAGTGCCAGGGGGCGAGGTGAAGCTTTCTTT.

The sample holds a few counts of this clonotype. This chain joins TRBV18 and TRBJ1-5, with D perhaps TRBD1 (5 bases). Trimming took off 2 bases at V and 0 bases at J, with 11 bases between the two ends. The CDR3 consists of 16 residues. Germline values: CDR1 KGHSH, CDR2 LQKENI. The CDR3 spells CASSPSTVYSNQPQHF. The CDR3 bases are TGTGCCAGCTCACCATCGACAGTTTATAGCAATCAGCCCCAGCATTTT.